This T cell receptor (beta chain) was observed in a study of shared clonotypes between healthy human individuals. Across the study: Serving as donors were two women and a few men, whose ages spanned 18 to 49. The study's findings and limits: Non-shared clonotypes had lower generation probabilities than those shared by all four donors.

The CDR3 length is 13 residues. The V gene lost 7 bases and the J gene lost 7 bases, with 14 bases spanning the gap. Germline CDR1 LNHDA, CDR2 SQIVND (reference sequence). On this clone: As yet, its antigen is unknown.

Measured with immunoSEQ multiplex PCR; TCRdb has only the in-frame clones, and not every one. This sample has around 700,000 clones, with around four fifths found just once. The clonotype comes from a woman aged 25-40 years in good health. This chain joins TRBV19 and TRBJ2-1, with a possible D match to TRBD2 (5 bases). Sequencing input: memory CD4+ T cells sorted from blood. As for subset: CD45RA-negative fraction. The CDR3 sequence is CASTQTNVNEQFF. The CDR3 bases are TGTGCCAGTACCCAGACTAATGTTAATGAGCAGTTCTTC. The full variable domain, rest sourced from reference TRBV19 and TRBJ2-1, is DGGITQSPKYLFRKEGQNVTLSCEQNLNHDAMYWYRQDPGQGLRLIYYSQIVNDFQKGDIAEGYSVSREKKESFPLTVTSAQKNPTAFYLCASTQTNVNEQFFGPGTRLTVL.